This paragraph covers one T cell receptor (beta chain) sequence. What it recognizes is unknown. The data originate from a study of cytomegalovirus exposure and HLA in healthy donors. Study in general: When roughly 420 donors were genotyped, more than 70% of them were found to fall in the Caucasian-associated ancestry cluster.

PCR primers comprised 60 Vbeta and 13 Jbeta primers. Only in-frame clones appear in the TCRdb table, and some are missing; sequencing was by immunoSEQ multiplex PCR. The sample records 150,000 or so clones, almost 85% being singletons. The CDR3 spans 14 residues. V shed 5 bases and J shed 5 bases, with 12 bases lying between them. Germline CDR1 reads MNHNS; CDR2 reads SASEGT. Study-level points and caveats: Listed as cytomegalovirus-associated were around 160 TCR beta chains. Among the sequence variants, a highly shared cluster was likely an artifact of sequencing.

The sequenced sample consisted of PBMCs. The receptor was isolated from a man younger than 45 in good health and CMV-seropositive. This chain joins TRBV6-1 and TRBJ1-4; the D is unclear. The CDR3 loop reads CASSPARKNEKLFF. The CDR3 region has the DNA TGTGCCAGCAGTCCAGCCAGGAAAAATGAAAAACTGTTTTTT.